These 15 T cell receptor beta chains share one sample of origin, sequenced in a study of T-cell reconstitution after alpha-beta-depleted transplantation in children. Unique molecular identifiers were incorporated during preparation of the TCRbeta library. TCRdb re-derived calls from the PCR reads in MiXCR, one entry per CDR3 protein. The sample lists about a million distinct CDR3 sequences; about 29% were seen once. The material sequenced was PBMCs, mostly from graft donor cells, taken 360 days after TCRalphabeta/CD19-depleted stem cell transplant. These receptors all come from a boy younger than two who had a stem cell transplant for SCID, so the T cells may come from the graft donor.

This clonotype turned up a few times. CDR3 residues: CASSKSRLLGGEQFF. In nucleotides, the CDR3 is TGTGCCAGCAGTAAGAGCAGGCTTTTAGGCGGTGAGCAGTTCTTC. The J gene is TRBJ2-1, the V gene TRBV25-1; unclear D gene. This CDR3 comprises 15 residues. Trimming removed 5 bases from V and 9 bases from J, with 20 bases in between. The germline V gene encodes CDR1 MGHDK and CDR2 SYGVNS. Full variable domain (outside the CDR3, taken from reference TRBV25-1 and TRBJ2-1): EADIYQTPRYLVIGTGKKITLECSQTMGHDKMYWYQQDPGMELHLIHYSYGVNSTEKGDLSSESTVSRIRTEHFPLTLESARPSHTSQYLCASSKSRLLGGEQFFGPGTRLTVL.

The rearrangement joins TRBV4-3 to TRBJ2-4; maybe TRBD1 (6 bases). CDR3 length: 15 amino acids. The V end was cut by 2 bases, the J end by 4 bases, with 12 bases between. Per germline, CDR1 LGHNA and CDR2 YSLEER. The CDR3 sequence: CASSQSYQGKNIQYF. The CDR3 DNA reads TGCGCCAGCAGCCAAAGTTATCAGGGGAAAAACATTCAGTACTTC.

This clonotype was counted between two and nine times. The chain uses TRBV27 and TRBJ2-2; D is uncertain. Trimming pared 4 bases from V and 4 bases from J, leaving 10 bases between. The CDR3 runs 14 residues. Germline lookup yields CDR1 MNHEY and CDR2 SMNVEV (reference sequence). The CDR3 reads CASSSSISTGELFF. In nucleotides, the CDR3 is TGTGCCAGCAGTTCGTCTATTAGCACCGGGGAGCTGTTTTTT.

This clonotype came up a few times. This sequence joins TRBV4-1 and TRBJ1-5, with D perhaps TRBD1 (5 bases). Germline-derived CDR1 and CDR2 are MGHRA and YSYEKL. Trimming took 4 bases from V and 1 from J, leaving 17 bases between them. CDR3 length equals 17 residues. CDR3 loop: CASSLRPGPWSNQPQHF. The CDR3, as DNA: TGCGCCAGCAGCCTCCGCCCGGGACCGTGGAGCAATCAGCCCCAGCATTTT.

The rearrangement joins TRBV7-2 to TRBJ2-3; D gene ambiguous. This CDR3 spans 8 amino acids. V lost 5 bases and J lost 12, with 3 bases in between. CDR1 is SGHTA, CDR2 FQGNSA, per germline. The CDR3 reads CASSRQYF. In DNA, the CDR3 is TGTGCCAGCAGCCGCCAGTATTTT.

This clonotype was picked up a small number of times. V usage is TRBV7-2 and J usage is TRBJ1-3; TRBD1 might be the D (5 bases). The CDR3 spans 17 residues. CDR1 is SGHTA and CDR2 is FQGNSA in the germline V gene. V was cut by 1 base and J by 0 bases, with 13 bases left in between. The CDR3 bases are TGTGCCAGCAGCTTAGTGAGGGGCGGCAGCTCTGGAAACACCATATATTTT. It encodes CASSLVRGGSSGNTIYF.

V and J are TRBV18 and TRBJ2-1; 11 bases map to TRBD2. The CDR3 covers 17 residues. Germline V gene lookup returns CDR1 KGHSH and CDR2 LQKENI. J gave up 7 bases and V 3 bases, and 11 bases lay outside the gene matches. This CDR3 is CASSPHSGGAVGNEQFF. In nucleotides, the CDR3 is TGTGCCAGCTCACCCCATAGCGGGGGGGCCGTGGGGAATGAGCAGTTCTTC.

The chain is built from TRBV15 and TRBJ2-3, with D tentatively TRBD2 (5 bases). The V and J ends lost 4 bases and 0 bases respectively, with 14 bases between them. The CDR3 runs 16 residues. In germline, CDR1 is LNHNV, CDR2 YYDKDF (reference sequence). The CDR3 loop reads CATSTPRTGSTDTQYF. CDR3 DNA: TGTGCCACCAGCACCCCACGGACTGGTAGCACAGATACGCAGTATTTT.

This clonotype was found a few times. V is TRBV5-1 and J is TRBJ2-1, with 13 bases that match TRBD2. Germline CDR1 and CDR2: SGHRS and YFSETQ. J lost 3 bases, V lost 4 bases, and 7 bases had no gene match. CDR3 length: 17 amino acids. The CDR3 nucleotides read TGCGCCAGCAGCAGAACTAGCGGGGGGGCCGACTACAATGAGCAGTTCTTC. Protein sequence: CASSRTSGGADYNEQFF.

The chain employs TRBV7-8 and TRBJ2-7, with D perhaps being TRBD1 or TRBD2 (5 bases each). V was pared by 7 bases and J by 4 bases, with 17 bases between. In germline, CDR1 is SGHVS, CDR2 FQNEAQ. The CDR3 contains 14 residues. The CDR3 nucleotides are TGTGCCAGCACCCCGACCCAGGGAGTGTACGAGCAGTACTTC. This translates into CASTPTQGVYEQYF.

The chain employs TRBV20-1 and TRBJ1-1; TRBD1 matches 8 bases. There are 16 residues in the CDR3. The germline CDR1 and CDR2 sequences are DFQATT and SNEGSKA (reference sequence). Losses at the gene ends were 3 bases for V and 6 bases for J; bases not matched to a gene: 15. CDR3 DNA sequence: TGCAGTGCTAGCCCAGGGGCAGGGGGCTATTACGCTGAAGCTTTCTTT. Translation gives CSASPGAGGYYAEAFF.

This chain links TRBV29-1 with TRBJ2-7; a possible D gene is TRBD2 (6 bases). V was trimmed by 2 bases and J by 4 bases, leaving 21 bases between them. The CDR3 consists of 16 residues. Per the germline V gene, CDR1 is SQVTM and CDR2 is ANQGSEA. Here the CDR3 reads CSVESPIVEGTYEQYF. Written as DNA, the CDR3 is TGCAGCGTTGAAAGCCCCATAGTGGAGGGAACGTACGAGCAGTACTTC.

The chain combines TRBV4-1 with TRBJ2-7; TRBD1 aligns across 10 bases. Germline CDR1 is MGHRA and CDR2 is YSYEKL. V dropped 1 base and J dropped 0; count of bases not matched to a gene: 6. The CDR3 is 17 residues long. This chain's CDR3 is CASSQGSWTGGSYEQYF. In DNA form, the CDR3 reads TGCGCCAGCAGCCAAGGATCTTGGACAGGGGGCTCCTACGAGCAGTACTTC.

This clonotype was counted only a few times. The chain links TRBV7-2 to TRBJ2-3; D gene unclear. This CDR3 contains 15 residues. V shed 5 bases and J shed 1 base, with 13 bases lying between them. The germline CDR1 and CDR2 sequences are SGHTA and FQGNSA. CDR3 loop: CASSPRKGGTDTQYF. The CDR3 bases are TGTGCCAGCAGCCCCCGAAAGGGCGGCACAGATACGCAGTATTTT.

Only a few counts were recorded for this clonotype. The chain links TRBV6-1 to TRBJ1-6, with 10 bases aligning to TRBD1. Germline V gene data show CDR1 as MNHNS and CDR2 as SASEGT. The CDR3 loop spans 16 amino acids. The trim removed 6 bases at V and 10 bases at J, leaving 12 bases unmatched. CDR3 DNA sequence: TGTGCCAGCAGGTCGAACCCCGGGACAGGGGAGTCACCCCTCCACTTT. It codes for CASRSNPGTGESPLHF.